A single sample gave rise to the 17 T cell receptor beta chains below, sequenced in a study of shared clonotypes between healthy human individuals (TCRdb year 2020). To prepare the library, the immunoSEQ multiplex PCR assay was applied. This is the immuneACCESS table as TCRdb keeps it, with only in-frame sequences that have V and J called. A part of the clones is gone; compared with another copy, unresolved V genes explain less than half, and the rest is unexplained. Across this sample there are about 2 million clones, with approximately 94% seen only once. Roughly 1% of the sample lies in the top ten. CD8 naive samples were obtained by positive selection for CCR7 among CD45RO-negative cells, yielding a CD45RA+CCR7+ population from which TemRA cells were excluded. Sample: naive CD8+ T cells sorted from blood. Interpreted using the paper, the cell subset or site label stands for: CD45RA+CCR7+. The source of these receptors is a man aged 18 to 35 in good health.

The CDR3 reads CASSLTSNPSNQPQHF. The CDR3 nucleotides read TGTGCCAGCAGCTTAACTTCAAACCCAAGCAATCAGCCCCAGCATTTT. V usage is TRBV7-3 and J usage is TRBJ1-5; D not certain. Trimming pared 0 bases from V and 1 base from J, leaving 10 bases between. CDR3 length equals 16 residues. CDR1 is SGHTA, CDR2 FQGTGA, per germline.

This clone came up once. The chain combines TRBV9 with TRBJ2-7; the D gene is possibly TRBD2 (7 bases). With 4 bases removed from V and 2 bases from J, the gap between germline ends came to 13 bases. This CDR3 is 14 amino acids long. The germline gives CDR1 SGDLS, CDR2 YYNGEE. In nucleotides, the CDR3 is TGTGCCAGCAGCCCAACAGGGACTACCTACGAGCAGTACTTC. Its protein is CASSPTGTTYEQYF.

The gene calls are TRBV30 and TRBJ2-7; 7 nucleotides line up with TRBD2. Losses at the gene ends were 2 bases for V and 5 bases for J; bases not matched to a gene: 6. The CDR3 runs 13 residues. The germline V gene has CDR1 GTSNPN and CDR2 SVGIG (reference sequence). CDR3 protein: CAWSSGNEDEQYF. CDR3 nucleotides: TGTGCCTGGAGTAGCGGGAACGAGGACGAGCAGTACTTC.

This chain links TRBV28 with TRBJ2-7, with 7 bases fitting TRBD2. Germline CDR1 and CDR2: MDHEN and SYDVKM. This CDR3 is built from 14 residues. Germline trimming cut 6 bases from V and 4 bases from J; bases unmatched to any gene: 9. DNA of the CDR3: TGTGCCAGCAGCCACGGTGGCGGGGGATACGAGCAGTACTTC. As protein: CASSHGGGGYEQYF.

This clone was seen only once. The CDR3 nucleotides are TGTGCCAGCAGTTTACCCCCGACATGGGGCAATCAGCCCCAGCATTTT. Amino acids: CASSLPPTWGNQPQHF. The chain joins TRBV28 to TRBJ1-5; no firm D call. The V and J ends lost 2 bases and 2 bases respectively, with 13 bases between them. Germline CDR1 is MDHEN and CDR2 is SYDVKM. The CDR3 sequence is 16 residues long.

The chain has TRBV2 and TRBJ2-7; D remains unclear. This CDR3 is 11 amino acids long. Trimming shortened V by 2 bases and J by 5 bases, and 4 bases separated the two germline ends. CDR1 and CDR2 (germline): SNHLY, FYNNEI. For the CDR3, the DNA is TGTGCCAGCAGTGAAACCCACGAGCAGTACTTC. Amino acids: CASSETHEQYF.

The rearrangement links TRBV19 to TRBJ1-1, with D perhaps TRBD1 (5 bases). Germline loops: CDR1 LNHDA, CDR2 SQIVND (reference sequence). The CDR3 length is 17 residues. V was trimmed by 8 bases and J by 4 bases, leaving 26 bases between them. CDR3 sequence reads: CASWDRPQSLKSTEAFF. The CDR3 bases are TGTGCCAGTTGGGACCGCCCTCAATCTCTCAAGAGCACTGAAGCTTTCTTT.

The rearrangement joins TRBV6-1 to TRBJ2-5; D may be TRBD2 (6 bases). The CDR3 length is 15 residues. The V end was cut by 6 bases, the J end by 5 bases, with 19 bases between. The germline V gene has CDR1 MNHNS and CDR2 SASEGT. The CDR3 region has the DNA TGTGCCAGCAGGCTTTACCGGGTCCGGGGGGAGACCCAGTACTTC. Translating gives CASRLYRVRGETQYF.

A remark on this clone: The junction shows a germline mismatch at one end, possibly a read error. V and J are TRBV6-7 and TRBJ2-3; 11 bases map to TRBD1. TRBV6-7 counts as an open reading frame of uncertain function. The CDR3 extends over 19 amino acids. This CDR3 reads CASSYSGTGGSSRTGTQYF. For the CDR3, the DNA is TGTGCCAGCAGTTACTCCGGGACAGGGGGATCCTCCCGCACAGGTACGCAGTATTTT.

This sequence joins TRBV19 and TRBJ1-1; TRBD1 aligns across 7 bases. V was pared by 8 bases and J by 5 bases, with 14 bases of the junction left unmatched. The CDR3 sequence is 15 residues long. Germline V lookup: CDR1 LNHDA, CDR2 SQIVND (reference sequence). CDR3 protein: CASGLGQISGTEAFF. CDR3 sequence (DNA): TGTGCCAGTGGCCTGGGACAGATCTCCGGTACTGAAGCTTTCTTT.

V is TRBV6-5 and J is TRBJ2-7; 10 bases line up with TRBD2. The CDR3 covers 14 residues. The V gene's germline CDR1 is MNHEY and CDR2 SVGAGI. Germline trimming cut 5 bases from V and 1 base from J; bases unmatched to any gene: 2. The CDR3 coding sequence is TGTGCCAGCAGTGGGACTAGCGAGTCCTACGAGCAGTACTTC. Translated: CASSGTSESYEQYF.

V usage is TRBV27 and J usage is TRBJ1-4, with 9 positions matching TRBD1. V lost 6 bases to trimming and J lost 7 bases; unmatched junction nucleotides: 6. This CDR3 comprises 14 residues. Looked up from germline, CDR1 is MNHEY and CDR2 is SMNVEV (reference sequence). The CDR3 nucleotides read TGTGCCAGCAGCTGGGGACAGGGTAGTGAAAAACTGTTTTTT. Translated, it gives CASSWGQGSEKLFF.

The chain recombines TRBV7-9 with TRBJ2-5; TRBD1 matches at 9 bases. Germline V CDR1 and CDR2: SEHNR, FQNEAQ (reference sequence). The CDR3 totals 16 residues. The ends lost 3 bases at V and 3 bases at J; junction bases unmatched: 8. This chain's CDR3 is CASSFRPGQGEETQYF. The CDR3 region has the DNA TGTGCCAGCAGCTTTCGGCCGGGACAGGGAGAAGAGACCCAGTACTTC. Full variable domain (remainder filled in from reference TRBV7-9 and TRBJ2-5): DTGVSQNPRHKITKRGQNVTFRCDPISEHNRLYWYRQTLGQGPEFLTYFQNEAQLEKSRLLSDRFSAERPKGSFSTLEIQRTEQGDSAMYLCASSFRPGQGEETQYFGPGTRLLVL.

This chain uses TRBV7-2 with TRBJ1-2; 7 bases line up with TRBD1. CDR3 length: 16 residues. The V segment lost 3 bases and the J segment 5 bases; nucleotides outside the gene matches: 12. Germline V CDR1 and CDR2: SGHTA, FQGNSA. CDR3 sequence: CASSFSPRTGGYGYTF. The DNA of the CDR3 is TGTGCCAGCAGCTTTTCACCCAGGACAGGAGGGTATGGCTACACCTTC.

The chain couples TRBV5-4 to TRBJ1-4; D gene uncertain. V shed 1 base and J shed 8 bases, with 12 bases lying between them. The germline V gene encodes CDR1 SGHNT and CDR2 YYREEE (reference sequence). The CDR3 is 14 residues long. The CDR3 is CASSLNLGDEKLFF. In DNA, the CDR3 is TGTGCCAGCAGCTTGAACCTGGGCGACGAAAAACTGTTTTTT.

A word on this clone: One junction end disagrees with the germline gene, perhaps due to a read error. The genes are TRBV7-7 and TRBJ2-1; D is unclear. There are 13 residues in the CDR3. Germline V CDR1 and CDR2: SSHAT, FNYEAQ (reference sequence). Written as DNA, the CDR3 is TGTGCTAGCAGCTTATCAGGCCACAATGAGCAGTTCTTC. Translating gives CASSLSGHNEQFF.

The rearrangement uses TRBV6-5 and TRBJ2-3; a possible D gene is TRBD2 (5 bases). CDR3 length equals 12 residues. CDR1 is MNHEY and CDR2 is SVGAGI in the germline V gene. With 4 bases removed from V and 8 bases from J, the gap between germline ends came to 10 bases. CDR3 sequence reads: CASSSGEGTQYF. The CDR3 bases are TGTGCCAGCAGTTCCGGGGAAGGTACGCAGTATTTT.